The TCR beta chain described here comes from a study of T cells in narcolepsy. Study findings and constraints: HCRT-specific and TRIB2-specific autoreactive clonotypes appeared among same-patient CSF and blood CD4+ clonotypes.

Sequenced by immunoSEQ multiplex PCR; TCRdb stores in-frame clones only, minus some. The sample lists tens of thousands of clones, 60% to 80% seen once, with about 4% in the top ten. The germline V gene encodes CDR1 MGHRA and CDR2 YSYEKL. V was clipped by 4 bases and J by 0 bases, with 14 bases between them. This CDR3 has 16 amino acids. This clone was found a few times. The antigen remains undetermined. This TCR was sampled from a human donor in good health. The source material was memory (CD45RA-) CD4+ T cells from blood. The V gene is TRBV4-1, the J gene TRBJ2-3, with D maybe TRBD1 (6 bases). The CDR3 loop reads CASSLRDTWSTDTQYF. In DNA, the CDR3 is TGCGCCAGCAGCCTAAGGGACACTTGGAGCACAGATACGCAGTATTTT.